These 12 T cell receptor beta chains were all obtained from the same sample, sequenced in a study of shared clonotypes between healthy human individuals. Method: immunoSEQ multiplex PCR; TCRdb's copy keeps in-frame clones and lacks some. The sample holds 400,000 to 550,000 clones, around 79% seen once. Material for sequencing was PBMCs. These receptors all stem from a woman in her thirties or forties in good health. Some clones in this sample may be carry-over from other donors' samples.

The V and J genes are TRBV18 and TRBJ2-1; TRBD2 matches at 12 bases. The CDR3 runs 17 residues. V lost 1 base and J lost 5; bases outside the gene matches: 6. The germline V gene encodes CDR1 KGHSH and CDR2 LQKENI. The CDR3 is CASSPLTSGRKNNEQFF. The CDR3 nucleotides are TGTGCCAGCTCACCACTTACTAGCGGGAGGAAAAACAATGAGCAGTTCTTC.

This chain connects TRBV10-3 to TRBJ2-1; the match to TRBD2 covers 16 bases. V shed 4 bases and J 0 bases; nucleotides not matched to a gene: 9. Germline V gene lookup returns CDR1 ENHRY and CDR2 SYGVKD. This CDR3 is built from 20 residues. CDR3 region: CAISGRLGLAGGSSYNEQFF. The CDR3 DNA reads as TGTGCCATCAGTGGTCGCCTGGGACTAGCGGGAGGGAGCTCCTACAATGAGCAGTTCTTC.

The count of this clone is one. V is TRBV14 and J is TRBJ2-5; D remains ambiguous. The CDR3 is made up of 11 amino acids. V gave up 4 bases and J gave up 2 bases, with 2 bases separating them. CDR1 SGHDN and CDR2 FVKESK come from the germline V gene. Here the CDR3 reads CASSPQETQYF. In nucleotides, the CDR3 is TGTGCCAGCAGCCCTCAAGAGACCCAGTACTTC.

The chain is built from TRBV30 and TRBJ2-7; 9 bases are shared with TRBD1. Germline assignment: CDR1 GTSNPN and CDR2 SVGIG (reference sequence). V was clipped by 1 base and J by 7 bases; unmatched bases: 11. This CDR3 is built from 15 residues. The CDR3 sequence: CAWSAGTGSLGEQYF. The DNA of the CDR3 is TGTGCCTGGAGTGCCGGGACAGGGAGCTTGGGGGAGCAGTACTTC.

V and J are TRBV6-1 and TRBJ1-4; 7 bases align to TRBD1. Germline CDR1 reads MNHNS; CDR2 reads SASEGT. Trimming cost V 4 bases and J 6 bases; bases outside gene matches: 5. CDR3 length: 14 residues. Here the CDR3 reads CASSVGTEYEKLFF. Written as DNA, the CDR3 is TGTGCCAGCAGTGTAGGGACAGAATATGAAAAACTGTTTTTT.

This clone has more than one count but fewer than ten. The chain carries TRBV11-2 and TRBJ2-7, with D hard to call. Trimming pared 0 bases from V and 7 bases from J, leaving 16 bases between. Germline-derived CDR1 and CDR2 are SGHAT and FQNNGV. There are 15 residues in the CDR3. This CDR3 reads CASSLDRGSLGEQYF. CDR3 nucleotide sequence: TGTGCCAGCAGCTTAGATCGAGGTTCTTTAGGGGAGCAGTACTTC.

The chain recombines TRBV4-1 with TRBJ2-1; D is unresolved. CDR1 and CDR2 (germline): MGHRA, YSYEKL. With 4 bases removed from V and 5 bases from J, the gap between germline ends came to 9 bases. This CDR3 is built from 13 residues. The DNA for the CDR3 is TGCGCCAGCAGCCGGGCCAGCAACAATGAGCAGTTCTTC. Its protein is CASSRASNNEQFF.

The CDR3 reads CASSIRTGNYGYTF. CDR3 nucleotide sequence: TGTGCCAGTAGTATCCGGACCGGGAACTATGGCTACACCTTC. The V call is TRBV19, the J call TRBJ1-2; D ambiguous. The V gene's germline CDR1 is LNHDA and CDR2 SQIVND (reference sequence). The CDR3 is 14 amino acids. The ends were cut back, 3 bases at V and 2 bases at J, with 10 bases in the middle. Using reference TRBV19 and TRBJ1-2 for the parts outside the CDR3, the full variable domain is DGGITQSPKYLFRKEGQNVTLSCEQNLNHDAMYWYRQDPGQGLRLIYYSQIVNDFQKGDIAEGYSVSREKKESFPLTVTSAQKNPTAFYLCASSIRTGNYGYTFGSGTRLTVV.

The chain has TRBV25-1 and TRBJ2-1; D not resolved. V dropped 6 bases and J dropped 2 bases, with 14 bases sitting between them. This CDR3 spans 15 amino acids. CDR1 and CDR2 from the germline V gene are MGHDK and SYGVNS. The CDR3: CASSLVPEAYNEQFF. In DNA, the CDR3 is TGTGCCAGCAGCTTAGTTCCAGAGGCCTACAATGAGCAGTTCTTC.

V is TRBV4-1 and J is TRBJ2-7; the match to TRBD2 covers 7 bases. Trimming removed 0 bases from V and 0 bases from J; junction bases left unmatched: 8. Germline V lookup: CDR1 MGHRA, CDR2 YSYEKL. This CDR3 comprises 17 residues. The CDR3 DNA sequence: TGCGCCAGCAGCCAAGAGACGGCGGGACTAAGCTCCTACGAGCAGTACTTC. This sequence encodes CASSQETAGLSSYEQYF.

About this clone: A far larger clone is just one base off, so this is likely a read error. The rearrangement joins TRBV11-2 to TRBJ1-1; D remains ambiguous. Germline V gene lookup returns CDR1 SGHAT and CDR2 FQNNGV. The CDR3 has 14 amino acids. V gave up 1 base and J gave up 3 bases, with 9 bases separating them. CDR3 residues: CASSLVGSHTEAFF. The CDR3 nucleotides are TGTGCCAGCAGCTTAGTGGGCAGCCACACTGAAGCTTTCTTT.

The J gene is TRBJ1-1, the V gene TRBV4-1; no clear D. Germline values: CDR1 MGHRA, CDR2 YSYEKL. The CDR3 sequence is 14 residues long. The V end lost 6 bases, the J end lost 4 bases, and 15 bases lay between the germline ends. The CDR3 is CASRVTLLGTEAFF. The CDR3 nucleotides read TGCGCCAGCAGAGTAACTCTGTTGGGCACTGAAGCTTTCTTT.